Presented here are 16 T cell receptor beta chains from one specimen sequenced in a study of shared clonotypes between healthy human individuals. Repertoires were generated with immunoSEQ multiplex PCR, while TCRdb's copy carries only in-frame clones and drops some. The data show around 1.4 million clones, about 98.5% seen once. Material: naive CD4+ T cells sorted from blood. As to subset: CD45RA+ positively selected. These receptors originate from a man aged 25-45 years in good health.

The V call is TRBV5-1, the J call TRBJ2-7; 9 nucleotides line up with TRBD2. This CDR3 comprises 16 residues. Germline loops: CDR1 SGHRS, CDR2 YFSETQ. The V gene end was trimmed by 0 bases and the J gene end by 3 bases; junction bases not matched to a gene: 7. The CDR3 region has the DNA TGCGCCAGCAGCTTGGACCGACTAGCGGATATCTACGAGCAGTACTTC. Its translation is CASSLDRLADIYEQYF.

This CDR3 is CASSLAGVAGVETQYF. The CDR3 DNA follows: TGTGCCAGCAGCTTAGCGGGGGTAGCGGGAGTTGAGACCCAGTACTTC. V is TRBV7-6 and J is TRBJ2-5; TRBD2 matches 9 bases. V dropped 0 bases and J dropped 5; count of bases not matched to a gene: 7. In germline, CDR1 is SGHVS, CDR2 FNYEAQ. This CDR3 is built from 16 residues.

V and J are TRBV18 and TRBJ2-7; D perhaps matches TRBD2 (5 bases). The ends were cut back, 2 bases at V and 2 bases at J, with 22 bases in the middle. Germline V CDR1 and CDR2: KGHSH, LQKENI. The CDR3 length is 18 residues. CDR3 in amino acids: CASSPKSRGALEAYEQYF. The CDR3 nucleotides are TGTGCCAGCTCACCAAAGAGCCGGGGAGCCCTAGAGGCCTACGAGCAGTACTTC.

The chain recombines TRBV5-4 with TRBJ2-7; TRBD2 might be the D (6 bases). Trimming took 3 bases from V and 6 from J, leaving 19 bases between them. CDR3 length: 15 residues. Germline CDR1 reads SGHNT; CDR2 reads YYREEE (reference sequence). The CDR3 DNA reads as TGTGCCAGCAGCTCGAAAGGCCCAGGGAGGTCCGAGCAGTACTTC. Protein sequence: CASSSKGPGRSEQYF.

The V call is TRBV6-4, the J call TRBJ2-3; 7 bases agree with TRBD1. The V gene end was trimmed by 5 bases and the J gene end by 4 bases; junction bases not matched to a gene: 12. Germline loops: CDR1 MRHNA, CDR2 SNTAGT. The CDR3 totals 16 residues. The CDR3 nucleotides read TGTGCCAGCAGTCCCACAGGGGATTTATGGGCAGATACGCAGTATTTT. This gives the protein CASSPTGDLWADTQYF.

The V call is TRBV30, the J call TRBJ2-1, with D possibly being TRBD1 (6 bases). The CDR3 contains 15 residues. Trimming removed 3 bases from V and 6 bases from J, with 18 bases in between. Germline lookup yields CDR1 GTSNPN and CDR2 SVGIG (reference sequence). The CDR3 sequence is CAWRTIQGRGNEQFF. The CDR3 nucleotides read TGTGCCTGGAGGACTATACAGGGAAGGGGCAATGAGCAGTTCTTC.

This clone came up once. The chain is built from TRBV29-1 and TRBJ2-3; D gene uncertain. Between the trimmed V and J ends, which lost 3 bases and 3 bases, there was a span of 19 bases. Germline lookup yields CDR1 SQVTM and CDR2 ANQGSEA. The CDR3 is made up of 16 amino acids. The CDR3 region is CSVDGIRSGRTDTQYF. The DNA of the CDR3 is TGCAGCGTTGATGGAATACGGTCCGGTCGTACAGATACGCAGTATTTT.

The chain recombines TRBV7-2 with TRBJ1-5; D not certain. The germline gives CDR1 SGHTA, CDR2 FQGNSA. The V end was cut by 2 bases, the J end by 2 bases, with 4 bases between. This CDR3 is built from 13 residues. The CDR3 is CASSLRRNQPQHF. The DNA of the CDR3 is TGTGCCAGCAGCTTACGACGCAATCAGCCCCAGCATTTT.

The rearrangement joins TRBV5-6 to TRBJ1-1, with 12 bases that match TRBD1. V trimming: 0 bases; J trimming: 5 bases; junction bases outside the gene matches: 8. The CDR3 is made up of 17 amino acids. Germline CDR1 and CDR2: SGHDT and YYEEEE. The CDR3 is CASSLGRDRGPKTEAFF. The DNA of the CDR3 is TGTGCCAGCAGCTTGGGACGGGACAGGGGGCCGAAGACTGAAGCTTTCTTT.

This chain connects TRBV7-2 to TRBJ2-2; D is perhaps TRBD1 (6 bases). V was trimmed by 1 base and J by 7 bases, leaving 10 bases between them. This CDR3 contains 14 residues. Germline assignment: CDR1 SGHTA and CDR2 FQGNSA. CDR3: CASSLDRDNGELFF. For the CDR3, the DNA is TGTGCCAGCAGCTTAGACAGGGATAACGGGGAGCTGTTTTTT.

As DNA, the CDR3 is TGTGCCACCAGCAAAGAAAAACTGTTTTTT. Translated: CATSKEKLFF. The chain is built from TRBV15 and TRBJ1-4; D remains unclear. Germline CDR1 reads LNHNV; CDR2 reads YYDKDF (reference sequence). V was pared by 4 bases and J by 8 bases, with 2 bases between. The CDR3 length is 10 residues.

About this clone itself: The identical CDR3 is also encoded by other nucleotide sequences in the sample. The chain combines TRBV5-1 with TRBJ2-7; 9 bases fit TRBD2. The CDR3 extends over 15 amino acids. Germline trimming cut 0 bases from V and 1 base from J; bases unmatched to any gene: 2. The germline gives CDR1 SGHRS, CDR2 YFSETQ. CDR3 in amino acids: CASSLAAGGSYEQYF. CDR3 DNA: TGCGCCAGCAGCTTGGCGGCGGGAGGGTCCTACGAGCAGTACTTC.

The rearrangement uses TRBV10-2 and TRBJ2-6; TRBD1 aligns across 10 bases. J was trimmed by 0 bases and V by 4 bases; bases with no gene match: 12. Per germline, CDR1 WSHSY and CDR2 SAAADI. The CDR3 contains 20 residues. The CDR3, as DNA: TGCGCCAGCAGTGGAGGTATAGGAGACAGGGGGCTCTCTGGGGCCAACGTCCTGACTTTC. Translating it yields CASSGGIGDRGLSGANVLTF.

The chain carries TRBV5-4 and TRBJ2-3; 12 bases fit TRBD2. The V gene's germline CDR1 is SGHNT and CDR2 YYREEE (reference sequence). After removal of 3 bases from V and 6 bases from J, the junction contained 5 bases not matched to a gene. The length of the CDR3 is 15 residues. The CDR3 DNA sequence: TGTGCCAGCAGCTCACCTAGCGGGAGGGGGGATACGCAGTATTTT. It is translated as CASSSPSGRGDTQYF. Drawing the rest from reference TRBV5-4 and TRBJ2-3, the complete variable domain is ETGVTQSPTHLIKTRGQQVTLRCSSQSGHNTVSWYQQALGQGPQFIFQYYREEENGRGNFPPRFSGLQFPNYSSELNVNALELDDSALYLCASSSPSGRGDTQYFGPGTRLTVL.

This chain uses TRBV5-1 with TRBJ2-7, with 9 nucleotides matching TRBD1. The CDR3 consists of 15 residues. CDR1 is SGHRS, CDR2 YFSETQ, per germline. Trimming cost V 7 bases and J 6 bases; bases outside gene matches: 14. The CDR3, as DNA: TGCGCCAGCGCCTTCTCAAGGACAGGGGTCTCCGAGCAGTACTTC. Protein sequence: CASAFSRTGVSEQYF.

This clone was recorded only once. The genes are TRBV2 and TRBJ1-4; D remains ambiguous. The CDR3 loop spans 14 amino acids. Between the trimmed V and J ends, which lost 7 bases and 0 bases, there was a span of 9 bases. Looked up from germline, CDR1 is SNHLY and CDR2 is FYNNEI. The CDR3 DNA follows: TGTGCCAGCAATCGGGAGGCAACTAATGAAAAACTGTTTTTT. It translates to CASNREATNEKLFF.